The 32 T cell receptor beta chains below come from one sample, sequenced in a study of cytomegalovirus exposure and HLA in healthy donors. A multiplex PCR was run with 60 Vbeta primers and 13 Jbeta primers. Assay used: immunoSEQ multiplex PCR; TCRdb lists only in-frame clones, some missing. Here the sample spans around 110,000 clones, roughly 80% being singletons. Sequences were obtained from PBMCs. The receptors shown here come from a man between 35 and 55 years old in good health and CMV-seronegative.

This sequence joins TRBV6-1 and TRBJ2-3; D is perhaps TRBD2 (5 bases). V lost 9 bases, J lost 2 bases, and 9 bases lay in between. Germline V lookup: CDR1 MNHNS, CDR2 SASEGT. The CDR3 sequence is 12 residues long. The CDR3 coding sequence is TGTGCCAGTGCAGCGGACACAGATACGCAGTATTTT. This sequence encodes CASAADTDTQYF.

V is TRBV29-1 and J is TRBJ1-1, with D maybe TRBD1 (5 bases). The CDR3 loop spans 11 amino acids. Germline V gene lookup returns CDR1 SQVTM and CDR2 ANQGSEA. CDR3 protein: CGGIGGEVAFF. CDR3 bases: TGCGGCGGGATCGGGGGGGAAGTCGCTTTCTTT.

The chain is built from TRBV6-1 and TRBJ1-5, with D unresolved. Germline V gives CDR1 MNHNS, CDR2 SASEGT. V was clipped by 2 bases and J by 3 bases, with 11 bases between them. CDR3 size: 15 residues. CDR3 sequence: CASSEHYVSNQPQHF. CDR3 bases: TGTGCCAGCAGTGAACACTACGTTTCCAATCAGCCCCAGCATTTT.

This rearrangement joins TRBV4-1 to TRBJ2-1; 7 positions match TRBD2. After removal of 1 base from V and 3 bases from J, the junction contained 6 bases not matched to a gene. CDR3 length equals 16 residues. Per the germline V gene, CDR1 is MGHRA and CDR2 is YSYEKL. The DNA of the CDR3 is TGCGCCAGCAGCCAAGTAAGCGGGGCAGGCTACAATGAGCAGTTCTTC. Translated, it gives CASSQVSGAGYNEQFF.

This clone has a single count. The rearrangement links TRBV5-5 to TRBJ2-5; TRBD2 aligns across 9 bases. The CDR3 spans 15 residues. The germline CDR1 and CDR2 sequences are SGHKS and YYEKEE (reference sequence). V lost 4 bases, J lost 1 base, and 5 bases stayed unmatched. The CDR3 DNA is TGTGCCAGCAGCCGACTAGCGGAAACCCAAGAGACCCAGTACTTC. It translates to CASSRLAETQETQYF.

This chain links TRBV6-8 with TRBJ1-5, with D possibly TRBD1 on 5 matching bases. The CDR3 is 15 residues long. Germline V gene data show CDR1 as MNHGY and CDR2 as SAAAGT. With 0 bases removed from V and 6 bases from J, the gap between germline ends came to 12 bases. The CDR3 loop is CASSYSIRVCQPQHF. CDR3 bases: TGTGCCAGCAGTTACTCGATCAGGGTCTGTCAGCCCCAGCATTTT.

This clone was observed a handful of times. The V and J genes are TRBV6-6 and TRBJ1-1; tentative D call: TRBD1 (5 bases). V gave up 4 bases and J gave up 6 bases, with 12 bases separating them. This CDR3 has 13 amino acids. Germline V lookup: CDR1 MNHNY, CDR2 SVGAGI (reference sequence). Here the CDR3 DNA reads TGTGCCAGCAGTTCCTCCCGGGGGGCTGAAGCTTTCTTT. Translating it yields CASSSSRGAEAFF.

The gene calls are TRBV5-6 and TRBJ1-2; no clear D. V lost 1 base and J 8 bases, leaving 9 bases between the germline ends. Per the germline V gene, CDR1 is SGHDT and CDR2 is YYEEEE. The CDR3 extends over 12 amino acids. CDR3 loop: CASSLRGQGYTF. CDR3 coding DNA: TGTGCCAGCAGCTTGCGAGGGCAAGGCTACACCTTC.

The DNA for the CDR3 is TGTGCCAGCAGTGAACGCGGGACTAGCTATGAGCAGTTCTTC. Translation: CASSERGTSYEQFF. The chain couples TRBV2 to TRBJ2-1; 9 bases align to TRBD2. Germline V lookup: CDR1 SNHLY, CDR2 FYNNEI. The junction had 4 bases not matched to a gene; V was cut back by 2 bases and J by 8 bases. This CDR3 spans 14 amino acids.

V is TRBV27 and J is TRBJ2-1, with D possibly being TRBD2 (7 bases). Germline V gene lookup returns CDR1 MNHEY and CDR2 SMNVEV (reference sequence). V lost 6 bases to trimming and J lost 6 bases, with 21 bases between them. This CDR3 spans 16 amino acids. CDR3: CASRNRRGALINEQFF. The DNA of the CDR3 is TGTGCCAGCAGAAACCGTCGGGGGGCCTTGATCAATGAGCAGTTCTTC.

This clone was seen a few times. This rearrangement joins TRBV10-1 to TRBJ2-4, with a tentative D call TRBD1 (6 bases). This CDR3 contains 14 residues. Germline CDR1 WNHNN, CDR2 SYGVQD (reference sequence). Trimming took off 2 bases at V and 7 bases at J, with 12 bases between the two ends. CDR3: CASSEGGLGNIQYF. The CDR3 DNA is TGCGCCAGCAGTGAGGGGGGCTTAGGGAACATTCAGTACTTC.

This clone occurred a few times. The chain has TRBV28 and TRBJ1-1; D unresolved. Trimming shortened V by 6 bases and J by 3 bases, and 20 bases separated the two germline ends. The CDR3 is made up of 16 amino acids. Germline CDR1 MDHEN, CDR2 SYDVKM. The CDR3 DNA reads TGTGCCAGCAGGCGTCGAAACGGACTCACGGACACTGAAGCTTTCTTT. This codes for CASRRRNGLTDTEAFF. Full variable domain (outside the CDR3, taken from reference TRBV28 and TRBJ1-1): DVKVTQSSRYLVKRTGEKVFLECVQDMDHENMFWYRQDPGLGLRLIYFSYDVKMKEKGDIPEGYSVSREKKERFSLILESASTNQTSMYLCASRRRNGLTDTEAFFGQGTRLTVV.

The chain couples TRBV5-6 to TRBJ2-7, with 7 nucleotides matching TRBD1. V lost 4 bases to trimming and J lost 5 bases; unmatched junction nucleotides: 9. The CDR3 sequence is 14 residues long. From germline, CDR1 is SGHDT and CDR2 YYEEEE. CDR3 nucleotides: TGTGCCAGCAGCGCCCAGACAGGGACCCACGAGCAGTACTTC. Translation: CASSAQTGTHEQYF.

The genes are TRBV6-6 and TRBJ2-1; 8 nucleotides match TRBD2. Germline-derived CDR1 and CDR2 are MNHNY and SVGAGI (reference sequence). With V trimmed by 0 bases and J by 10 bases, 11 bases remained unmatched. The CDR3 consists of 16 residues. The CDR3 bases are TGTGCCAGCAGTTACTCGGGTAGCGGGGAAGGATGGGAGCAGTTCTTC. Translation gives CASSYSGSGEGWEQFF.

The chain links TRBV12-5 to TRBJ1-1; 7 bases match TRBD1. CDR1 and CDR2 from the germline V gene are LGHNT and FRNRAP. J was trimmed by 0 bases and V by 4 bases; bases with no gene match: 8. This CDR3 has 16 amino acids. The CDR3 DNA sequence: TGTGCTAGTGGTTCTTGGACAGGTCCCATGAACACTGAAGCTTTCTTT. Translating gives CASGSWTGPMNTEAFF.

The chain has TRBV7-9 and TRBJ2-5; D unresolved. CDR1 and CDR2 (germline): SEHNR, FQNEAQ (reference sequence). This CDR3 has 16 amino acids. V was clipped by 7 bases and J by 7 bases, with 25 bases between them. CDR3 sequence reads: CASTGATQDVPWTQYF. The CDR3 DNA is TGTGCCAGCACCGGAGCCACTCAAGACGTCCCATGGACCCAGTACTTC. The whole variable domain, filled in from reference TRBV7-9 and TRBJ2-5, reads DTGVSQNPRHKITKRGQNVTFRCDPISEHNRLYWYRQTLGQGPEFLTYFQNEAQLEKSRLLSDRFSAERPKGSFSTLEIQRTEQGDSAMYLCASTGATQDVPWTQYFGPGTRLLVL.

The V and J genes are TRBV6-1 and TRBJ1-1, with TRBD1 identical over 10 bases. Germline CDR1 and CDR2: MNHNS and SASEGT. The CDR3 has 22 residues. Trimming removed 0 bases from V and 1 base from J; junction bases left unmatched: 20. The CDR3 sequence: CASSEALPDRGFIRTANTEAFF. CDR3 DNA: TGTGCCAGCAGTGAAGCGCTTCCGGACAGGGGGTTTATTCGAACTGCGAACACTGAAGCTTTCTTT.

The V and J genes are TRBV2 and TRBJ1-3; no firm D call. This CDR3 comprises 14 residues. Looked up from germline, CDR1 is SNHLY and CDR2 is FYNNEI. V gave up 4 bases and J gave up 0 bases, with 7 bases separating them. CDR3 DNA sequence: TGTGCCAGCAGTGGAGGTATCTCTGGAAACACCATATATTTT. Amino acids: CASSGGISGNTIYF.

This sequence joins TRBV18 and TRBJ2-2, with 13 bases matching TRBD2. There are 19 residues in the CDR3. Trimming cost V 3 bases and J 2 bases; bases outside gene matches: 9. Germline V gene data show CDR1 as KGHSH and CDR2 as LQKENI. CDR3 in DNA: TGTGCCAGCTCACCCCTGCCGGGACTAGCGGGGCGAAACACCGGGGAGCTGTTTTTT. Residues: CASSPLPGLAGRNTGELFF. The full variable domain, completed using reference TRBV18 and TRBJ2-2, is NAGVMQNPRHLVRRRGQEARLRCSPMKGHSHVYWYRQLPEEGLKFMVYLQKENIIDESGMPKERFSAEFPKEGPSILRIQQVVRGDSAAYFCASSPLPGLAGRNTGELFFGEGSRLTVL.

This clone occurred a few times. The same CDR3 arises from other DNA sequences in this sample as well. The V call is TRBV2, the J call TRBJ1-3; no clear D. Trimming took 4 bases from V and 0 from J, leaving 4 bases between them. Germline CDR1 reads SNHLY; CDR2 reads FYNNEI. The CDR3 extends over 13 amino acids. CDR3 nucleotide sequence: TGTGCCAGCAGTGCTTCCTCTGGAAACACCATATATTTT. Its translation: CASSASSGNTIYF.

V gene TRBV4-2 combines with J gene TRBJ2-2; TRBD2 aligns across 11 bases. The CDR3 has 19 amino acids. From germline, CDR1 is LGHNA and CDR2 YNFKEQ. V dropped 0 bases and J dropped 5; count of bases not matched to a gene: 11. CDR3 loop: CASSQDPLAGGLGTGELFF. The DNA for the CDR3 is TGTGCCAGCAGCCAAGATCCGTTAGCGGGGGGGCTTGGTACCGGGGAGCTGTTTTTT.

Comments on this clone: One end of the junction does not line up with germline, which may come from a read error. V gene TRBV6-1 combines with J gene TRBJ1-1; possible D gene TRBD1, 6 bases. The germline V gene encodes CDR1 MNHNS and CDR2 SASEGT. The CDR3 is 14 amino acids. The CDR3 DNA follows: TGTGCCAGCAGTGAAGGACAGGAGAACACTGAAGCTTCCTTT. It specifies CASSEGQENTEASF.

The chain is built from TRBV11-2 and TRBJ1-4; 9 bases fit TRBD1. Germline CDR1 SGHAT, CDR2 FQNNGV. V lost 5 bases to trimming and J lost 10 bases; unmatched junction nucleotides: 14. This CDR3 is built from 16 residues. CDR3 region: CASSRTRWTGEVKLFF. CDR3 DNA sequence: TGTGCCAGCAGCCGAACGCGGTGGACAGGGGAAGTAAAACTGTTTTTT.

Here the CDR3 reads CASSPRLGQGYQPQHF. In DNA, the CDR3 is TGTGCCAGCAGCCCCAGACTAGGACAGGGGTATCAGCCCCAGCATTTT. The V and J genes are TRBV7-9 and TRBJ1-5; TRBD1 matches at 9 bases. This CDR3 region has 16 residues. V shed 5 bases and J 5 bases; nucleotides not matched to a gene: 10. From germline, CDR1 is SEHNR and CDR2 FQNEAQ (reference sequence).

This chain connects TRBV7-9 to TRBJ2-7; D possibly corresponds to TRBD1 (5 bases). Trimming took off 1 base at V and 8 bases at J, with 15 bases between the two ends. Per germline, CDR1 SEHNR and CDR2 FQNEAQ (reference sequence). The CDR3 contains 14 residues. CDR3 nucleotide sequence: TGTGCCAGCAGCTTAGAAGGGGCCGTGGCCCAGCAGTACTTC. It yields the protein CASSLEGAVAQQYF.

This clone was detected a few times. The chain has TRBV5-1 and TRBJ2-7; 8 positions agree with TRBD1. CDR3 length: 15 amino acids. Germline trimming cut 2 bases from V and 2 bases from J; bases unmatched to any gene: 6. CDR1 is SGHRS and CDR2 is YFSETQ in the germline V gene. The CDR3 reads CASSLGGQAPYEQYF. The CDR3 nucleotides are TGCGCCAGCAGCTTAGGGGGACAGGCCCCCTACGAGCAGTACTTC.

CDR3 in amino acids: CASSQPGGIGSGTQYF. CDR3 DNA: TGTGCCAGCAGCCAGCCAGGGGGAATTGGATCGGGGACCCAGTACTTC. The chain recombines TRBV14 with TRBJ2-5, with 7 nucleotides matching TRBD1. The CDR3 has 16 amino acids. Germline lookup yields CDR1 SGHDN and CDR2 FVKESK. After removal of 3 bases from V and 7 bases from J, the junction contained 14 bases not matched to a gene.

V and J are TRBV6-5 and TRBJ1-1; D remains unclear. The CDR3 is 14 residues long. Deletions cut 5 bases from V and 1 base from J, with 11 bases between. From germline, CDR1 is MNHEY and CDR2 SVGAGI. The CDR3 DNA is TGTGCCAGCAGTCATCTCCGGGGGAACACTGAAGCTTTCTTT. It codes for CASSHLRGNTEAFF.

The chain carries TRBV7-9 and TRBJ1-4; D might be TRBD1 (5 bases). CDR1 and CDR2 (germline): SEHNR, FQNEAQ (reference sequence). The CDR3 totals 13 residues. Trimming pared 4 bases from V and 5 bases from J, leaving 8 bases between. CDR3 coding DNA: TGTGCCAGCAGCTGGGCAGGGAATGAAAAACTGTTTTTT. Residues: CASSWAGNEKLFF.

This rearrangement joins TRBV5-4 to TRBJ2-3, with a weak D call TRBD2 (6 bases). Germline CDR1 is SGHNT and CDR2 is YYREEE (reference sequence). The ends were cut back, 4 bases at V and 0 bases at J, with 12 bases in the middle. The CDR3 has 15 amino acids. The CDR3 spells CASSAAGLSTDTQYF. The DNA of the CDR3 is TGTGCCAGCAGCGCCGCGGGACTCAGCACAGATACGCAGTATTTT.

The genes are TRBV5-1 and TRBJ2-1; 10 bases map to TRBD1. This CDR3 contains 16 residues. Germline-derived CDR1 and CDR2 are SGHRS and YFSETQ. The V segment lost 4 bases and the J segment 8 bases; nucleotides outside the gene matches: 12. CDR3 nucleotide sequence: TGCGCCAGCAGCCTGAACCCTCCCGGGACAGGGGATGAGCAGTTCTTC. This encodes CASSLNPPGTGDEQFF. The whole variable domain, remainder taken from reference TRBV5-1 and TRBJ2-1, is KAGVTQTPRYLIKTRGQQVTLSCSPISGHRSVSWYQQTPGQGLQFLFEYFSETQRNKGNFPGRFSGRQFSNSRSEMNVSTLELGDSALYLCASSLNPPGTGDEQFFGPGTRLTVL.

This clone turned up a few times. The chain combines TRBV21-1 with TRBJ1-1. TRBV21-1 corresponds to a pseudogene. CDR3 length: 12 residues. CDR3 nucleotides: TGTGCCCGGGGTGGAGGGAGAACTGAAGCTTTCTTT. This encodes CARGGGRTEAFF.